This TCR beta chain was recorded in a study of CD8+ T cells in alopecia areata (dated by TCRdb to the late 2010s). About the study as a whole: Treated patients were enrolled in an open-label pilot trial of oral tofacitinib at 5 to 10 mg twice daily for moderate-to-severe alopecia areata. Tofacitinib was given for 6 to 18 months, followed by 6 months of follow-up off drug to assess delayed response and recurrence. In treated patients, disease severity was measured using the SALT score, which gives the percentage of scalp surface area affected. High-throughput TCRbeta sequencing was used to examine T cell clonal expansion in alopecia areata in both the C3H/HeJ mouse model and human patients. Human TCRbeta sequencing covered scalp tissue and sorted CD4+ and CD8+ peripheral blood T cells from patchy and totalis/universalis alopecia areata patients and healthy controls. Biopsies were taken from tofacitinib-treated patients at baseline and at 4 and 24 weeks of treatment, and a later scalp biopsy was taken in several of the tofacitinib-treated patients. Clonality in the scalp was compared among normal scalp (n=4), patchy alopecia areata scalp (n=8), and alopecia totalis/universalis scalp (n=8). The RNA source kit depended on sample type: the PAXgene miRNA kit for fixed scalp, the miRNeasy kit for PBMCs, and the RNeasy kit for mouse skin. TCRbeta CDR3 regions were amplified by immunoSEQ multiplex PCR with 35 Vbeta forward and 13 Jbeta reverse primers.

This clone was observed a handful of times. The clone's antigen remains unknown. The sample holds no much larger clone one base away, and base qualities are not on file. The study at large found these results: Resident alphabeta T cells in normal human skin are also sequenced, complicating scalp TCR repertoire analysis, unlike mouse skin dominated by gammadelta T cells. Tofacitinib significantly lowered scalp clonality and the number of expanded CD8+ clones among the top 100 scalp clones. Because the treated cohort was small and had just a single nonresponder, larger studies are needed to establish links between baseline CD8+ expansion and response. Many expanded lesional clones were found to persist in scalp and blood during tofacitinib treatment, and relapse after treatment cessation may be partly explained by this persistence. TCR sequences shared between patients were less clear than in mice, possibly partly because of HLA diversity in the patient population. Compared with normal scalp, lesional scalp had higher clonality and more expanded CD8+ clones, particularly in alopecia totalis/universalis, a pattern that suggests antigenic drive.

For CDR1 and CDR2, the germline V gene (reference sequence) lists PRHDT and FYEKMQ. The CDR3 runs 16 residues from the cysteine to the phenylalanine. The CDR3 DNA has 48 bases and is translated from base 1. Compared with germline, V lacks 2 bases and J lacks 2 bases; bases without a gene match: 6. The time point label, as the study defines it: roughly 24 weeks on oral tofacitinib. The sample's treatment or condition label is to be understood as: oral pan-JAK inhibitor, 5-10 mg twice daily. Lesional scalp punch biopsies and peripheral blood were collected from alopecia areata patients. PBMCs were separated by density centrifugation and stained for CD3, CD4 and CD8, after which CD4+ and CD8+ T cells were sorted on a FACSAria. Receptors were amplified or captured by the immunoSEQ multiplex PCR assay. To provide template for TCR sequencing, every sample had RNA extracted and reverse transcribed into cDNA. First-strand cDNA was synthesized using SuperScript III with a 2:1 mix of oligo-dT and random hexamers. A synthetic immune receptor repertoire was used to gauge amplification bias, and whatever bias remained was removed computationally. Under the source paper's analysis protocol: After raw reads were preprocessed to remove errors, the CDR3 was defined following IMGT conventions as running from the conserved cysteine to phenylalanine. Clonality was computed as 1 minus the Shannon entropy, with the entropy normalized by log2 of the number of productive unique TCRs. CD4 or CD8 identity of scalp clones was inferred by cross-referencing scalp TCRbeta sequences with sorted blood CD4 and CD8 repertoires. What TCRdb holds here is the immuneACCESS table cut down to in-frame rearrangements. Part of the clones is not present; checked against another copy, under half of the missing clones reflect an unresolved V gene, and the others are unexplained. V, J and clone size are those of that table, while D and trimming were read from the DNA. This sample comprises 170,000 or so clones, 58% of them detected only once. The ten largest make up roughly 13% of the sample.

This TCR was sampled from a human donor with alopecia areata. The sample here was CD8+ T cells sorted from blood, taken at week 24, from a patient treated with tofacitinib. The chain is encoded by TRBV13 joined to TRBJ2-3, with 8 bases in between that match TRBD2. The DNA sequence reads TGTGCCAGCAGCTTACGTCGGGGGGGCTCCACAGATACGCAGTATTTT. Protein translation: CASSLRRGGSTDTQYF.